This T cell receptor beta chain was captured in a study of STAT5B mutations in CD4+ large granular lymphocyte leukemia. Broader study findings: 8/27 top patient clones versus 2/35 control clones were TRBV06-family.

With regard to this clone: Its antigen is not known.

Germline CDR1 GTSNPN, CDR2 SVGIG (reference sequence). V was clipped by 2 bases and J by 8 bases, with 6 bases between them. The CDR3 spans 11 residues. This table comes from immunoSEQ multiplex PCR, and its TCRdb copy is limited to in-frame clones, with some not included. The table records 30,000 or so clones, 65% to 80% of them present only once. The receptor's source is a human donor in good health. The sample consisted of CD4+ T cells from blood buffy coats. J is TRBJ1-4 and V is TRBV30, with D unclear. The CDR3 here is CAWSIREKLFF. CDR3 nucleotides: TGTGCCTGGAGTATAAGGGAAAAACTGTTTTTT.